Listed below are T cell receptor beta chains from one sample, sequenced in a study of cytotoxic CD8 clonotypes in ibrutinib-treated CLL. Sequencing was performed with immunoSEQ multiplex PCR; in TCRdb, only in-frame clones are kept and a portion is missing. The sample carries about 160,000 clones, about four fifths recorded once. Source: PBMCs, taken after 24 months of ibrutinib treatment. The receptors derive from a human donor with chronic lymphocytic leukemia. CDR3s leave out the opening cysteine and the closing phenylalanine or tryptophan. Fields, in order: V gene, J gene, CDR3 protein.

v_call: TRBV5-1
j_call: TRBJ2-1
cdr3_aa: ASSLVGQLSYNEQF

v_call: TRBV7-2
j_call: TRBJ2-2
cdr3_aa: ASSFRLAGSGELF

v_call: TRBV9
j_call: TRBJ2-1
cdr3_aa: ASSVGDTYNEQF

v_call: TRBV5-1
j_call: TRBJ2-7
cdr3_aa: ASSLVVDSYEQY

v_call: TRBV2
j_call: TRBJ2-3
cdr3_aa: ASLLALNQDTQY

v_call: TRBV7-8
j_call: TRBJ2-7
cdr3_aa: ASSLARVSDLEGAYEQY

v_call: TRBV11-2
j_call: TRBJ1-1
cdr3_aa: ASRGQGNTEAF

v_call: TRBV19
j_call: TRBJ2-2
cdr3_aa: ASSDRANTGELF

v_call: TRBV5-4
j_call: TRBJ2-5
cdr3_aa: ASSSTGSGSLRETQY

v_call: TRBV30
j_call: TRBJ1-4
cdr3_aa: ALGGWRAGNEKLF

v_call: TRBV4-1
j_call: TRBJ2-3
cdr3_aa: ASSQGWSTDTQY

v_call: TRBV2
j_call: TRBJ2-5
cdr3_aa: ASTIHFRGETQY

v_call: TRBV19
j_call: TRBJ1-3
cdr3_aa: ASRRVIGIGSGSGNTIY

v_call: TRBV5-1
j_call: TRBJ1-3
cdr3_aa: ASSLQQDGNTIY

v_call: TRBV15
j_call: TRBJ1-3
cdr3_aa: ATSTTGGGNTIY

v_call: TRBV5-5
j_call: TRBJ1-4
cdr3_aa: ASSLVLGIGEKLF

v_call: TRBV19
j_call: TRBJ1-5
cdr3_aa: ASRTGVGQPQH

v_call: TRBV28
j_call: TRBJ2-2
cdr3_aa: ASSSPGGRIGELF

v_call: TRBV19
j_call: TRBJ1-1
cdr3_aa: ASSYGRQNTEAF

v_call: TRBV19
j_call: TRBJ2-6
cdr3_aa: ASRPRGSGRSGANVLT

v_call: TRBV9
j_call: TRBJ2-4
cdr3_aa: ASSVRDTLLAKNIQY

v_call: TRBV29-1
j_call: TRBJ1-2
cdr3_aa: SDRANYGYT

v_call: TRBV14
j_call: TRBJ1-6
cdr3_aa: ASSSRTGYNSPLH

v_call: TRBV5-1
j_call: TRBJ2-5
cdr3_aa: ASSQQRRDRGPETQY

v_call: TRBV7-2
j_call: TRBJ2-3
cdr3_aa: ASSLGPPWGTDTQY

v_call: TRBV6-6
j_call: TRBJ2-5
cdr3_aa: ASSYSGQGRRETQY

v_call: TRBV7-8
j_call: TRBJ2-6
cdr3_aa: ASINSAVSGANVLT

v_call: TRBV30
j_call: TRBJ1-2
cdr3_aa: AWSVDRLTDYGYT

v_call: TRBV7-2
j_call: TRBJ2-7
cdr3_aa: ASSHGGEQY

v_call: TRBV18
j_call: TRBJ2-3
cdr3_aa: ASSPFSAAGGTDTQY

v_call: TRBV4-1
j_call: TRBJ1-1
cdr3_aa: ASSQGLEAF

v_call: TRBV30
j_call: TRBJ1-4
cdr3_aa: AWSSGGVGNEKLF

v_call: TRBV6-1
j_call: TRBJ2-2
cdr3_aa: ASKSSGGGGELF

v_call: TRBV25-1
j_call: TRBJ2-7
cdr3_aa: ASSELGYEQY

v_call: TRBV7-2
j_call: TRBJ1-1
cdr3_aa: ASSLGRGLAF

v_call: TRBV6-5
j_call: TRBJ1-2
cdr3_aa: ASSYRDLRYGYT

v_call: TRBV30
j_call: TRBJ1-5
cdr3_aa: AWRGQGQSFYQPQH

v_call: TRBV18
j_call: TRBJ1-6
cdr3_aa: ASSQLDSYNSPLH

v_call: TRBV6-6
j_call: TRBJ2-5
cdr3_aa: ASRRQGSQSETQY

v_call: TRBV6-1
j_call: TRBJ1-5
cdr3_aa: ASRGRDRLGEPQH

v_call: TRBV7-8
j_call: TRBJ1-3
cdr3_aa: ASSLTGSGNTIY

v_call: TRBV6-1
j_call: TRBJ1-5
cdr3_aa: ASSDRVTPQH

v_call: TRBV5-8
j_call: TRBJ1-2
cdr3_aa: ASSWGPGDYGYT

v_call: TRBV6-6
j_call: TRBJ2-1
cdr3_aa: ASRQTGTDNNEQF

v_call: TRBV19
j_call: TRBJ2-7
cdr3_aa: ASSGTSYEQY

v_call: TRBV18
j_call: TRBJ1-1
cdr3_aa: ASSPGTVEEAF

v_call: TRBV5-1
j_call: TRBJ1-2
cdr3_aa: ASSPWTGGSYGYT

v_call: TRBV2
j_call: TRBJ2-1
cdr3_aa: ASRRTSGGADEQF

v_call: TRBV29-1
j_call: TRBJ2-1
cdr3_aa: SVEARDRGARLGGIYNEQF

v_call: TRBV10-3
j_call: TRBJ2-5
cdr3_aa: AISHRDPSQETQY

v_call: TRBV7-2
j_call: TRBJ2-1
cdr3_aa: ASSLAGGPGDEQF

v_call: TRBV29-1
j_call: TRBJ1-2
cdr3_aa: RVDRGEDYGYT